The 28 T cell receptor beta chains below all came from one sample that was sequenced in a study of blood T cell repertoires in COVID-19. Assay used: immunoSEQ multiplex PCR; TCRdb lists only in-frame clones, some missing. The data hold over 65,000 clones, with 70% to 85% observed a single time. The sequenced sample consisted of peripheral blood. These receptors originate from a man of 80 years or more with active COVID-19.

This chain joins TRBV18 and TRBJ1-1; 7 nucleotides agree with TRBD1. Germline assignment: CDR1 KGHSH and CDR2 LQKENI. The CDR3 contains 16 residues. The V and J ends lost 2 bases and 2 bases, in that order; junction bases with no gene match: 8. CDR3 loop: CASSPATGRLNTEAFF. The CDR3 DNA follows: TGTGCCAGCTCACCAGCGACAGGGCGCTTAAACACTGAAGCTTTCTTT.

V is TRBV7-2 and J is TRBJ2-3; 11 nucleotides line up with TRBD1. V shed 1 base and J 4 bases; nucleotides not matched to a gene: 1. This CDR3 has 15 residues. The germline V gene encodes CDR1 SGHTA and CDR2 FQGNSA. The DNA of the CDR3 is TGTGCCAGCAGCTTAGGGGGACAGGGGGCAGATACGCAGTATTTT. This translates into CASSLGGQGADTQYF.

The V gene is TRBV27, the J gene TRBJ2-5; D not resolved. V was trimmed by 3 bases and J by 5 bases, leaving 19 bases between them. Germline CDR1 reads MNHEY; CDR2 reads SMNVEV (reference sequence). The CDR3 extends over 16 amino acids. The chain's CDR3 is CASSLSPSLVLETQYF. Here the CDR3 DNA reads TGTGCCAGCAGTTTGAGCCCGTCTTTGGTCCTTGAGACCCAGTACTTC.

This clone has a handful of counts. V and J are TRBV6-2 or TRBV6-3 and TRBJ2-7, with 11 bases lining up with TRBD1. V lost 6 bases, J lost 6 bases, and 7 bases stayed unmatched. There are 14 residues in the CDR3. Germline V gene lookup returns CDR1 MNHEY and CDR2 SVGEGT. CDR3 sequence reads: CASSKTGTGGEQYF. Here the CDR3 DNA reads TGTGCCAGCAGCAAGACCGGGACAGGGGGCGAGCAGTACTTC.

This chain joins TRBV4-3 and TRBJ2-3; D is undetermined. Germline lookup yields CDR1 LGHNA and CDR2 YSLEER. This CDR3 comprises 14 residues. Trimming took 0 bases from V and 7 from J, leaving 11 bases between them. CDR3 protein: CASSQDVALNTQYF. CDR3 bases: TGCGCCAGCAGCCAAGATGTAGCTCTGAATACGCAGTATTTT.

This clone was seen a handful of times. This CDR3 is CASSRTGKGTYEQYF. The CDR3 DNA follows: TGTGCCAGCAGTAGGACAGGAAAGGGGACCTACGAGCAGTACTTC. V and J are TRBV6-2 or TRBV6-3 and TRBJ2-7, with TRBD1 matching over 7 bases. V lost 5 bases to trimming and J lost 2 bases; unmatched junction nucleotides: 9. Germline CDR1 reads MNHEY; CDR2 reads SVGEGT. This CDR3 contains 15 residues.

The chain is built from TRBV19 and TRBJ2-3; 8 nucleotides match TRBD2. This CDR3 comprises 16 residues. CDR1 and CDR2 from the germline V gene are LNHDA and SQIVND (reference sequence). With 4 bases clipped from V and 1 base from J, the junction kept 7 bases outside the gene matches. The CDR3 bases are TGTGCCAGTAGTAATACCGGGACTAGTCGCACAGATACGCAGTATTTT. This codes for CASSNTGTSRTDTQYF.

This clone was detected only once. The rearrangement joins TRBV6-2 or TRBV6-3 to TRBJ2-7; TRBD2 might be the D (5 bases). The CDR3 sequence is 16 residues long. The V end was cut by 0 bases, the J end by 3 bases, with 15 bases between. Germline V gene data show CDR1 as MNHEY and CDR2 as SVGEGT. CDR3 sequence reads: CASSYSLNGGYYEQYF. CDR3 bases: TGTGCCAGCAGTTACTCGCTCAACGGAGGATACTACGAGCAGTACTTC.

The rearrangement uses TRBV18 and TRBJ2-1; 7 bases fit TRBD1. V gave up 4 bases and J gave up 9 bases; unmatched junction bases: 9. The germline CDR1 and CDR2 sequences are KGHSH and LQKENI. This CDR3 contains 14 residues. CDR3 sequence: CASSQSDRVGEQFF. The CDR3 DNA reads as TGTGCCAGCTCACAATCCGACAGGGTCGGTGAGCAGTTCTTC.

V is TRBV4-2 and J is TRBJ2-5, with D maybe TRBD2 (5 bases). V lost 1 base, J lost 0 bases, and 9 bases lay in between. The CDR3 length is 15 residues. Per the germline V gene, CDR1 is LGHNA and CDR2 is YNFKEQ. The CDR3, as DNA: TGTGCCAGCAGCCAAGCTAGCCGGTACCAAGAGACCCAGTACTTC. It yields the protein CASSQASRYQETQYF.

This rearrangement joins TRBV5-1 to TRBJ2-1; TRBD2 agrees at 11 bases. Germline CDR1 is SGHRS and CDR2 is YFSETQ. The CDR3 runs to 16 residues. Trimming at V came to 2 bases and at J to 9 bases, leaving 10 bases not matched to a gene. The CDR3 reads CASSLTSGGMGAEQFF. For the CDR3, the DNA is TGCGCCAGCAGCTTAACTAGCGGGGGAATGGGGGCTGAGCAGTTCTTC.

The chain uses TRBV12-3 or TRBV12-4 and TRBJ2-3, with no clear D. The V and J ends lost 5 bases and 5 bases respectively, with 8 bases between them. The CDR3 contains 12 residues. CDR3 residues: CASSLNRDTQYF. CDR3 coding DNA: TGTGCCAGCAGTCTAAACAGAGATACGCAGTATTTT.

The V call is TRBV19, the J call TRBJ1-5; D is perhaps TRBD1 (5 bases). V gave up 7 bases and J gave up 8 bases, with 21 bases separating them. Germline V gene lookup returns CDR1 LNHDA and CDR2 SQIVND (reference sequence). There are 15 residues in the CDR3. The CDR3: CASTTTGEGIKPQHF. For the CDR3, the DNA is TGTGCCAGTACAACTACGGGGGAGGGCATTAAGCCCCAGCATTTT.

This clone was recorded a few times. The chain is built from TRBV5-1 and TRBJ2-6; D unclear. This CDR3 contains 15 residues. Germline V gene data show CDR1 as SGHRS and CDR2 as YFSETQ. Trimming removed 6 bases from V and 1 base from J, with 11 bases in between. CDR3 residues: CASTYSGSGANVLTF. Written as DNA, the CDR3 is TGCGCCAGCACCTACTCCGGGTCTGGGGCCAACGTCCTGACTTTC.

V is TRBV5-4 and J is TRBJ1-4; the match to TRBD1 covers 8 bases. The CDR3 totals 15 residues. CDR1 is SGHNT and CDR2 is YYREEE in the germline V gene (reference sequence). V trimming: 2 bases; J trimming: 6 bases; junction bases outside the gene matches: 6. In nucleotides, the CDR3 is TGTGCCAGCAGCTTCTTTCAGGGGGCTGATGAAAAACTGTTTTTT. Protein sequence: CASSFFQGADEKLFF.

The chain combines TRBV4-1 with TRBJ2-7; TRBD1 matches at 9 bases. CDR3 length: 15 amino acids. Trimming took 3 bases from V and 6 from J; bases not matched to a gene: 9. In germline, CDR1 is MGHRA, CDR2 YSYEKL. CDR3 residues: CASSQDGTGRAEQYF. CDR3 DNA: TGCGCCAGCAGCCAGGACGGGACAGGGCGGGCCGAGCAGTACTTC.

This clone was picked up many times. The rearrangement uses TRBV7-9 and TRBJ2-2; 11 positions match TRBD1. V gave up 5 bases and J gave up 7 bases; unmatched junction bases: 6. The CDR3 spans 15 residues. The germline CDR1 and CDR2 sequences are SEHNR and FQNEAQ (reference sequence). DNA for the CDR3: TGTGCCAGCAGCCCCGGGACAGGGGGTATCGGGGAGCTGTTTTTT. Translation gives CASSPGTGGIGELFF. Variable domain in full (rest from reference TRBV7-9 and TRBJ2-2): DTGVSQNPRHKITKRGQNVTFRCDPISEHNRLYWYRQTLGQGPEFLTYFQNEAQLEKSRLLSDRFSAERPKGSFSTLEIQRTEQGDSAMYLCASSPGTGGIGELFFGEGSRLTVL.

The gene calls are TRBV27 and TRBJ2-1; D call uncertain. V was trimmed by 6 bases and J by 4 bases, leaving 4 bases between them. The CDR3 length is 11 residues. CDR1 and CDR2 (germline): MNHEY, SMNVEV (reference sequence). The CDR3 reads CASSRYNEQFF. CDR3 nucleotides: TGTGCCAGCAGCAGATACAATGAGCAGTTCTTC.

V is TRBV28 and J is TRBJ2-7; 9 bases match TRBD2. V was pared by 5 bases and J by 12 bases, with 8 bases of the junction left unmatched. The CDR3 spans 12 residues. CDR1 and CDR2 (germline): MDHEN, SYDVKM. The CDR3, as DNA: TGTGCCAGCAGTGACGGGACTAGCAGGCGGTACTTC. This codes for CASSDGTSRRYF.

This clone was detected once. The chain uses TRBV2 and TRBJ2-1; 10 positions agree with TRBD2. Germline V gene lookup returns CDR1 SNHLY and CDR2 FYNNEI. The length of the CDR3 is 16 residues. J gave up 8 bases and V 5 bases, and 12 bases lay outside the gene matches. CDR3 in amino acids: CASSRSSSGRADEQFF. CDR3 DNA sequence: TGTGCCAGCAGTCGGTCGTCCAGCGGGAGGGCCGATGAGCAGTTCTTC.

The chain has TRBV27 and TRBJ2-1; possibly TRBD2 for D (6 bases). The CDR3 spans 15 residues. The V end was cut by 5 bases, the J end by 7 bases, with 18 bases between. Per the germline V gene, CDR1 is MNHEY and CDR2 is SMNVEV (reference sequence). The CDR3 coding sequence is TGTGCCAGCAGTCCACGTGGCGGGATTCCTAATGAGCAGTTCTTC. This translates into CASSPRGGIPNEQFF.

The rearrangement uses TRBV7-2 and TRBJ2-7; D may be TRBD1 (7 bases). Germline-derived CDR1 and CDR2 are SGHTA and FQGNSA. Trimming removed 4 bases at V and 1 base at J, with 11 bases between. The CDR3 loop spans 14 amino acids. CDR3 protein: CASSSEGASYEQYF. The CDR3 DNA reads TGTGCCAGCAGCTCGGAGGGGGCGTCCTACGAGCAGTACTTC.

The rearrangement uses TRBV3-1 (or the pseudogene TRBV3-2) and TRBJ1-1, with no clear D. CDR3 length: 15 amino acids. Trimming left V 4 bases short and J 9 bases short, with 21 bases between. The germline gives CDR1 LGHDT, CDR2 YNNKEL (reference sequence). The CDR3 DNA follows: TGTGCCAGCAGCCGCCTCACGGACTCCTCCAATAAAGCTTTCTTT. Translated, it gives CASSRLTDSSNKAFF.

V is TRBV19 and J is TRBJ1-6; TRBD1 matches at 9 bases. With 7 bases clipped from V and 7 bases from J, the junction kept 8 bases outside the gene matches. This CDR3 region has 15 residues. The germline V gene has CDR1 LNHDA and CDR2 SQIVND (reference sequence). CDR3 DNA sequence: TGTGCCAGTACCCGTGGGACAGGGCAAAATTCACCCCTCCACTTT. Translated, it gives CASTRGTGQNSPLHF.

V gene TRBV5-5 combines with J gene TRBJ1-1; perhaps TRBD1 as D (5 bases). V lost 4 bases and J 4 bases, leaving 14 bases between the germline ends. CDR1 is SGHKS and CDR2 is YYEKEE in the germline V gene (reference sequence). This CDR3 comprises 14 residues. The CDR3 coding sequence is TGTGCCAGCAGCGTCCGGGACTTGGGCACTGAAGCTTTCTTT. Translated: CASSVRDLGTEAFF.

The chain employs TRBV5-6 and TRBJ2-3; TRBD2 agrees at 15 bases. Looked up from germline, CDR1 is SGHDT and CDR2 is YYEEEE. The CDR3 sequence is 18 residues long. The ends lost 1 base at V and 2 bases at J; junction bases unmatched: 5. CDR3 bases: TGTGCCAGCAGCTTGCCGGGACTAGCGGGGGGTAACACAGATACGCAGTATTTT. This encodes CASSLPGLAGGNTDTQYF.

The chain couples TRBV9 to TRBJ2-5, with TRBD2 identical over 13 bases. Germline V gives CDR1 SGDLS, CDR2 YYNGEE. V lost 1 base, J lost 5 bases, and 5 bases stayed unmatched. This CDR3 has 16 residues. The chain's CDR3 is CASSVTSGRAGETQYF. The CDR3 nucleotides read TGTGCCAGCAGCGTAACTAGCGGGAGGGCCGGGGAGACCCAGTACTTC.

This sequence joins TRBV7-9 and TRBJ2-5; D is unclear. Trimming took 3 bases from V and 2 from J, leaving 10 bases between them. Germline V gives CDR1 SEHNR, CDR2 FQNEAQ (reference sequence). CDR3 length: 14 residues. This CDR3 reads CASSFFPAQETQYF. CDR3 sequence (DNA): TGTGCCAGCAGCTTTTTTCCCGCGCAAGAGACCCAGTACTTC.